The clone carrying this T cell receptor (beta chain) was seen only once. Its antigen is not identified. This entry comes from a study of shared clonotypes between healthy human individuals. Whole-study results and caveats: What naive subsets generally showed was a larger estimated richness than memory subsets showed.

Profiled with immunoSEQ multiplex PCR; TCRdb holds only in-frame clones, not every one. The sample has a few hundred thousand clones, over 60% seen once. Trimming took 2 bases from V and 3 from J; bases not matched to a gene: 6. CDR3 length: 15 amino acids. The germline gives CDR1 SGHAT, CDR2 FQNNGV. Material: memory CD4+ T cells sorted from blood. Indicated subset: CD45RA-negative fraction. The receptor was derived from a man younger than 45 in good health. V gene TRBV11-2 combines with J gene TRBJ2-7; TRBD1 matches at 8 bases. CDR3 in amino acids: CASSLTGTGGYEQYF. Here the CDR3 DNA reads TGTGCCAGCAGCTTAACCGGGACAGGTGGCTACGAGCAGTACTTC.